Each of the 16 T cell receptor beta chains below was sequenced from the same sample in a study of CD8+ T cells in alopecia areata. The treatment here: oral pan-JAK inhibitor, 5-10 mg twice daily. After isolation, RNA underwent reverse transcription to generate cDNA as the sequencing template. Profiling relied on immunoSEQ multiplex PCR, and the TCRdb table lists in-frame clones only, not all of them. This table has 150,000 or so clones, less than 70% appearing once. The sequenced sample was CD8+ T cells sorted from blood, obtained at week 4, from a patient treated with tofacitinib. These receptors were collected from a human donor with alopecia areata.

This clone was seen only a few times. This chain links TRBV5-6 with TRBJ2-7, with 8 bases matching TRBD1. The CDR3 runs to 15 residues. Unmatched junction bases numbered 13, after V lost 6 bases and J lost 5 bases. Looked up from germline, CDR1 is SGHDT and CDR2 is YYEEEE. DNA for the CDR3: TGTGCCAGCACCGACGCCGGGACAGGAGTCCACGAGCAGTACTTC. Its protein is CASTDAGTGVHEQYF.

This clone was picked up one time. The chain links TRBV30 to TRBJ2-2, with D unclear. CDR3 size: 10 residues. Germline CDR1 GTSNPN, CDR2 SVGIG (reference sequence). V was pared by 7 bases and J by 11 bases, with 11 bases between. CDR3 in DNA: TGTGCCTTCCGGGCCCCTGAGCTGTTTTTT. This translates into CAFRAPELFF.

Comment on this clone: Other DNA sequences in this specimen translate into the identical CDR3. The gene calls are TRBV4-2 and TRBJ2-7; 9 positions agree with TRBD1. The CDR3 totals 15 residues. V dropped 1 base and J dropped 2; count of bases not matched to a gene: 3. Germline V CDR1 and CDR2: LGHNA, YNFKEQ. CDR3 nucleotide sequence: TGTGCCAGCAGCCAAGTTGGGACAGGGCCCTACGAGCAGTACTTC. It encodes CASSQVGTGPYEQYF.

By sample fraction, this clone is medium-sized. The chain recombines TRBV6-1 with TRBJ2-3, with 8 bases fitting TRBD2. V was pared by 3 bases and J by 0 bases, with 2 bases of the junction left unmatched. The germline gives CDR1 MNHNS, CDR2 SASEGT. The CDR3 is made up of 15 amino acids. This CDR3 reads CASSEVAGSTDTQYF. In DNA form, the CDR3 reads TGTGCCAGCAGTGAGGTAGCGGGAAGCACAGATACGCAGTATTTT.

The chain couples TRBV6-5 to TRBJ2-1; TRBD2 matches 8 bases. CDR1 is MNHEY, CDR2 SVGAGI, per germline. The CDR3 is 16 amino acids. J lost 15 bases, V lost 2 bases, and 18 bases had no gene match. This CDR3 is CASSYEPGGRAPLMFF. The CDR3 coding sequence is TGTGCCAGCAGTTACGAACCGGGGGGGCGGGCCCCCCTCATGTTCTTC.

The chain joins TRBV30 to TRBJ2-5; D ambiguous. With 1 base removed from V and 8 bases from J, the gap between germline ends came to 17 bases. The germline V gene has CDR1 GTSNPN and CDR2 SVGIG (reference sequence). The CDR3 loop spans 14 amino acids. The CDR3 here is CAWSEDPGMLTQYF. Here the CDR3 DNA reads TGTGCCTGGAGTGAGGACCCAGGCATGTTAACCCAGTACTTC. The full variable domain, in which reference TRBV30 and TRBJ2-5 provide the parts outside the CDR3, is SQTIHQWPATLVQPVGSPLSLECTVEGTSNPNLYWYRQAAGRGLQLLFYSVGIGQISSEVPQNLSASRPQDRQFILSSKKLLLSDSGFYLCAWSEDPGMLTQYFGPGTRLLVL.

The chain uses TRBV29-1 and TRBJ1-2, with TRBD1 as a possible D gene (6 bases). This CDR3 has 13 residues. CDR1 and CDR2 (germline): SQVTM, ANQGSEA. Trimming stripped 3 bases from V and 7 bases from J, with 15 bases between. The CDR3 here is CSVDVGGILGYTF. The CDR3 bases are TGCAGCGTTGATGTAGGGGGTATTCTTGGCTACACCTTC.

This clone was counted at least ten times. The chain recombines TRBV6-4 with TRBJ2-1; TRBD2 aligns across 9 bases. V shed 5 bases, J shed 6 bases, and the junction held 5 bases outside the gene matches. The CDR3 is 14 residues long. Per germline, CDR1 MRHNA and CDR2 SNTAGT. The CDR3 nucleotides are TGTGCCAGCAGTCCCTTAGCGGGGGCCAATGAGCAGTTCTTC. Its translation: CASSPLAGANEQFF.

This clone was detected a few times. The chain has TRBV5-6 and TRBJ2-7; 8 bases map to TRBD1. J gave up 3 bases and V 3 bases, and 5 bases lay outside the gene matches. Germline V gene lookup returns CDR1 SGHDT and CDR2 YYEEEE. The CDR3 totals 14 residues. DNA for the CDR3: TGTGCCAGCAGCTCTCGGGACAGGTTCTACGAGCAGTACTTC. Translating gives CASSSRDRFYEQYF.

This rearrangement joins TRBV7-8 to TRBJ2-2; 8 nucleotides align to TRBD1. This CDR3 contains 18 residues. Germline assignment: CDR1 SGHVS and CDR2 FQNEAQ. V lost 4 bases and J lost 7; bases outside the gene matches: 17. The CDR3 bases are TGTGCCAGCAGCTCGGAGGGACAGGAGGTCGGATACGGCGGGGAGCTGTTTTTT. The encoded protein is CASSSEGQEVGYGGELFF.

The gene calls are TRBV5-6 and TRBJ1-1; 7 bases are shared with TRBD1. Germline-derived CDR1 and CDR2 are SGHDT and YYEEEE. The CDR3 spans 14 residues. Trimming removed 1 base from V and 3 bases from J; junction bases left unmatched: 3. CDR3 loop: CASSLQGEHTEAFF. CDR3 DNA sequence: TGTGCCAGCAGCTTGCAGGGGGAGCACACTGAAGCTTTCTTT. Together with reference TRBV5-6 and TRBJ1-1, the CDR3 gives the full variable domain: DAGVTQSPTHLIKTRGQQVTLRCSPKSGHDTVSWYQQALGQGPQFIFQYYEEEERQRGNFPDRFSGHQFPNYSSELNVNALLLGDSALYLCASSLQGEHTEAFFGQGTRLTVV.

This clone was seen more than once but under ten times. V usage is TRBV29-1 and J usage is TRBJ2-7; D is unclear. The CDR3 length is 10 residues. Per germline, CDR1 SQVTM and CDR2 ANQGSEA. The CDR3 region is CSAASDKQYF. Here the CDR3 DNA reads TGCAGTGCCGCCTCTGACAAGCAGTACTTC.

The CDR3 is CASAQGYEQYF. The DNA for the CDR3 is TGTGCCAGCGCCCAGGGTTACGAGCAGTACTTC. This sequence joins TRBV7-8 and TRBJ2-7, with D perhaps TRBD1 (5 bases). This CDR3 spans 11 amino acids. Germline V gene lookup returns CDR1 SGHVS and CDR2 FQNEAQ. Trimming removed 8 bases from V and 4 bases from J, with 9 bases in between.

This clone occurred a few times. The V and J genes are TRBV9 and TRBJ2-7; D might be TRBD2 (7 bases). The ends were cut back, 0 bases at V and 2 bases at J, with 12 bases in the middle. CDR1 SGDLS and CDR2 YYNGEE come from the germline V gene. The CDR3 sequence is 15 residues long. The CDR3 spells CASSVAGGATYEQYF. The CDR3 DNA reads TGTGCCAGCAGCGTAGCTGGGGGGGCGACCTACGAGCAGTACTTC.

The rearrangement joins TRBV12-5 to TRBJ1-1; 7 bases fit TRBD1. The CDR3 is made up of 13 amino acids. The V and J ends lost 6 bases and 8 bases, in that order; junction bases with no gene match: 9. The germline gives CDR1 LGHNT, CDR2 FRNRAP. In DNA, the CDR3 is TGTGCTAGTGGCGGCGGGACAGCCTTCGAAGCTTTCTTT. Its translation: CASGGGTAFEAFF.

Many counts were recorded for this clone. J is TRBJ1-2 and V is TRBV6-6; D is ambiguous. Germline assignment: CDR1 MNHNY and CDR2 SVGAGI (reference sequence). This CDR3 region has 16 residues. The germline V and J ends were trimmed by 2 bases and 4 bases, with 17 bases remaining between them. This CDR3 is CASSYAHGLGLYGYTF. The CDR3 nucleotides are TGTGCCAGCAGTTACGCCCATGGGCTGGGTCTCTATGGCTACACCTTC.